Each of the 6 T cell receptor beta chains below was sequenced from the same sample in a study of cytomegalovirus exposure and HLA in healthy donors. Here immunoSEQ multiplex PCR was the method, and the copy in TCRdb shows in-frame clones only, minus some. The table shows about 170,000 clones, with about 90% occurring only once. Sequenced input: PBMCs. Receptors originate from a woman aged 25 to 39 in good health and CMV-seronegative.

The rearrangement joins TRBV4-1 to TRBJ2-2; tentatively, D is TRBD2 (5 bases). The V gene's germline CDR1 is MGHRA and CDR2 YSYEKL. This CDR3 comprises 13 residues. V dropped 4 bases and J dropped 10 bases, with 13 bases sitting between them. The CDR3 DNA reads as TGCGCCAGCAGCCTCGGTGGGAGTGAGGAGCTGTTTTTT. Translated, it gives CASSLGGSEELFF.

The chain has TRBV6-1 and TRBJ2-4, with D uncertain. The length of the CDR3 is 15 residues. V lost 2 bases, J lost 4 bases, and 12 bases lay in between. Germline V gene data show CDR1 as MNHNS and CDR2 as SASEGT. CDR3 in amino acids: CASSESGLGKNIQYF. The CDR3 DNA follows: TGTGCCAGCAGTGAATCGGGCCTAGGAAAAAACATTCAGTACTTC.

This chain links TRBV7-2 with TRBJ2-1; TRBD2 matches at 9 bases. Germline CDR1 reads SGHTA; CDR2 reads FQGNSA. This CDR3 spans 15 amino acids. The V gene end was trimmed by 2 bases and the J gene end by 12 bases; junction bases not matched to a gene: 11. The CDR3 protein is CASSLPLAGTRRQFF. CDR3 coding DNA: TGTGCCAGCAGCTTACCTCTAGCGGGAACCAGGAGGCAGTTCTTC.

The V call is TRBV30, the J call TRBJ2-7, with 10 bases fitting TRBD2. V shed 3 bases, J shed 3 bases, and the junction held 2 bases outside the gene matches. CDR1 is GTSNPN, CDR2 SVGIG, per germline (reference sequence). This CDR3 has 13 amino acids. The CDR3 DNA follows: TGTGCCTGGAGCTTAGCGGGGGGCTACGAGCAGTACTTC. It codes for CAWSLAGGYEQYF.

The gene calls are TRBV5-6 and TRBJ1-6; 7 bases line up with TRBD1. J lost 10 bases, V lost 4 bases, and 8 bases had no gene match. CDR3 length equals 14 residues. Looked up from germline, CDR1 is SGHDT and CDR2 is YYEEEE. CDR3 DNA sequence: TGTGCCAGCAGCAAAGGGGGCTATGGCTCACCCCTCCACTTT. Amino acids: CASSKGGYGSPLHF.

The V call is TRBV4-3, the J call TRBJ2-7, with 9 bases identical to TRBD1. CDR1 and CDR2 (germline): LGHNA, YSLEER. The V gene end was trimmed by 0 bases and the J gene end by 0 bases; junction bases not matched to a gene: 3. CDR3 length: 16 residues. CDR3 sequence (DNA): TGCGCCAGCAGCCAAGATAGGACAGGGGACTCCTACGAGCAGTACTTC. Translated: CASSQDRTGDSYEQYF.